A selection of T cell receptor beta chains follows, all from one sample in a study of patients and donors after allogeneic stem cell transplantation. TCRdb re-called the RT-PCR reads with MiXCR, one entry per CDR3 protein. This table has about 960,000 distinct CDR3 sequences, approximately 19% appearing once. Sequencing was done on a sample of blood, either unsorted or a sorted T cell fraction (not recorded which). Receptors were obtained from a human donor who was either an allogeneic HSCT recipient or a stem cell or donor lymphocyte infusion donor (not recorded which). It is not recorded whose cells these are; they may come from a transplant donor. The CDR3 runs from the conserved cysteine through the conserved F or W. A D gene is named only where the DNA matches it firmly. Size values are once, few and many counts, or a class for expanded clones, and some rows have none.

>TRBJ2-1|few|TRBV4-2|TRBD2
CASSPLAGGPSSYNEQFF
TGTGCCAGCAGCCCACTAGCGGGGGGTCCTAGCTCCTACAATGAGCAGTTCTTC
>TRBJ1-2|NA|TRBV12-3/TRBV12-4|TRBD1
CASSFGQGASGYTF
TGTGCCAGCAGTTTCGGACAGGGGGCGAGTGGCTACACCTTC
>TRBJ2-1|few|TRBV6-5|TRBD2
CASSSLSRLAGAVEQFF
TGTGCCAGCAGTTCCCTCTCTCGACTAGCGGGAGCAGTCGAGCAGTTCTTC
>TRBJ2-7|NA|TRBV5-1|TRBD2
CASSSIRLAGLQEQYF
TGCGCCAGCAGCTCGATCAGACTAGCGGGCTTGCAGGAGCAGTACTTC
>TRBJ1-5|few|TRBV6-1|TRBD1
CASSFGDRGHNQPQHF
TGTGCCAGCAGCTTTGGGGACAGGGGGCACAATCAGCCCCAGCATTTT
>TRBJ1-1|NA|TRBV5-1|TRBD1
CASSTGRTGNTEAFF
TGCGCCAGCAGCACAGGACGGACAGGGAACACTGAAGCTTTCTTT
>TRBJ2-7|few|TRBV5-1|NA
CASSFNRREQYF
TGCGCCAGCAGTTTCAATCGGCGCGAGCAGTACTTC
>TRBJ1-1|few|TRBV11-2|TRBD1
CASSQRQGTTEAFF
TGTGCCAGCAGCCAAAGACAGGGAACGACTGAAGCTTTCTTT
>TRBJ2-5|few|TRBV7-2|TRBD1
CASSHWDRGRETQYF
TGTGCCAGCAGCCATTGGGACAGGGGACGAGAGACCCAGTACTTC
>TRBJ1-3|NA|TRBV12-3/TRBV12-4|NA
CASRWGSSSSGNTIYF
TGTGCCAGCAGATGGGGCTCCTCGAGCTCTGGAAACACCATATATTTT
>TRBJ1-1|few|TRBV27|NA
CASSALNRGTSNTEAFF
TGTGCCAGCAGCGCTCTTAATAGAGGGACATCTAACACTGAAGCTTTCTTT
>TRBJ1-2|NA|TRBV12-3/TRBV12-4|NA
CASSPRGSWGYTF
TGTGCCAGCAGTCCGCGGGGGAGCTGGGGCTACACCTTC
>TRBJ1-4|NA|TRBV27|NA
CASSLWRTYNEKLFF
TGTGCCAGCAGTTTGTGGAGGACCTATAATGAAAAACTGTTTTTT
>TRBJ2-2|many|TRBV4-3|NA
CASSQDGVSNTGELFF
TGCGCCAGCAGCCAAGATGGCGTATCTAACACCGGGGAGCTGTTTTTT